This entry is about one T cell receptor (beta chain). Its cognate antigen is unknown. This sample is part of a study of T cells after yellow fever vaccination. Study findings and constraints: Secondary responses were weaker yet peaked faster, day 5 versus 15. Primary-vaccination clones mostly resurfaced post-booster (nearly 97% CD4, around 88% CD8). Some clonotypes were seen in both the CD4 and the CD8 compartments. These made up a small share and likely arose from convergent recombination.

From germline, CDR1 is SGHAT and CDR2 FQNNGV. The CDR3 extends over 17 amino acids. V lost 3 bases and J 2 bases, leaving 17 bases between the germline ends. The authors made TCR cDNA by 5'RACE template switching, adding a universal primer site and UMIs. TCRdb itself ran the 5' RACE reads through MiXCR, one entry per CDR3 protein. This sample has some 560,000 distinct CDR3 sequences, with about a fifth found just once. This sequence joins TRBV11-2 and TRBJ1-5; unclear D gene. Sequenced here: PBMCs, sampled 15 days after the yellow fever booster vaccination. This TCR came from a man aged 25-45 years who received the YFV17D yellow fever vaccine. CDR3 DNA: TGTGCCAGCAGCTTTAGTCCCGCCCACTACGGCAATCAGCCCCAGCATTTT. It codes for CASSFSPAHYGNQPQHF.